A single T cell receptor beta chain is shown here with its context. Its antigen is as yet unknown. The source of the sample is a study of cytomegalovirus exposure and HLA in healthy donors. The wider study: Out of fewer than 500 genotyped donors, approximately 84% belonged to the Caucasian-associated ancestry cluster. Overall study findings and caveats: Later genetic work tied a missense DCLRE1C variant to beta-chain V and J trimming. Previously analyzed data showed that most TCR beta V segments were productive at a frequency of about 87% or about 30%.

The CDR3 extends over 12 amino acids. From germline, CDR1 is SGHNT and CDR2 YYREEE (reference sequence). The ends lost 5 bases at V and 7 bases at J; junction bases unmatched: 4. A multiplex PCR was run with 60 Vbeta primers and 13 Jbeta primers. Assay used: immunoSEQ multiplex PCR; TCRdb lists only in-frame clones, some missing. The sample shows roughly 76,000 clones, 70% to 85% of them seen only once. The sequence was obtained from a man in his thirties or forties in good health and CMV-seronegative. The chain is built from TRBV5-4 and TRBJ2-7; the match to TRBD1 covers 9 bases. Source material: PBMCs. The CDR3 protein is CASRGQGQEQYF. The CDR3 DNA reads TGTGCCAGCAGGGGACAGGGTCAAGAGCAGTACTTC.